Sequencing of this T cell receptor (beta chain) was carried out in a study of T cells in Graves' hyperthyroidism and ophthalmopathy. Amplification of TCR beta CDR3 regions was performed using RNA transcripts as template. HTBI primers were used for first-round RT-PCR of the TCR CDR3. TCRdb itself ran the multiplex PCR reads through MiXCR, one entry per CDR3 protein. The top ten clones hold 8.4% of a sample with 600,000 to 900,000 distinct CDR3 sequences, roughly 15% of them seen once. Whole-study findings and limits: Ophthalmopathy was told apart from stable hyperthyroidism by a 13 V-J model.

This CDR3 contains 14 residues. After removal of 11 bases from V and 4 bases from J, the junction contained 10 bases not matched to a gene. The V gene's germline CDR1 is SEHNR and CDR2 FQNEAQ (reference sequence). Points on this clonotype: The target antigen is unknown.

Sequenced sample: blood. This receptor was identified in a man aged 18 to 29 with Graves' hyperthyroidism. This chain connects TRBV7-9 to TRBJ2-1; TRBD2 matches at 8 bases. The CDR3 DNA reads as TGTGCCGCCACAACTAGCGGAGGATACAATGAGCAGTTCTTC. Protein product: CAATTSGGYNEQFF.